Below, 8 T cell receptor beta chains from the same sample are listed, as sequenced in a study of circulating and synovial CD4+ cells in juvenile arthritis. Profiling relied on immunoSEQ multiplex PCR, and the TCRdb table lists in-frame clones only, not all of them. This table holds over a thousand clones, around 90% found once. The sequenced material came from HLA-DR+ CD4+ T cells from blood. Described subset: circulating pathogenic-like lymphocytes, sorted as HLA-DR+CD14-CD3+CD4+CD25low/- blood T cells. The receptors here all came from a human donor with juvenile idiopathic arthritis.

The chain combines TRBV10-3 with TRBJ1-2, with D uncertain. The CDR3 is 11 residues long. Trimming removed 4 bases at V and 5 bases at J, with 5 bases between. CDR1 and CDR2 (germline): ENHRY, SYGVKD. The CDR3 region is CAISASYGYTF. The CDR3 nucleotides read TGTGCCATCAGTGCTAGTTATGGCTACACCTTC.

With regard to this clone: At the DNA level, this CDR3 is encoded by other sequences in the same sample as well. In DNA, the CDR3 is TGTGCCAGTAGTGGCCCGGACAGGGGGAATTCACCCCTCCACTTT. It specifies CASSGPDRGNSPLHF. The chain recombines TRBV19 with TRBJ1-6; 10 bases are shared with TRBD1. V gave up 5 bases and J gave up 7 bases; unmatched junction bases: 5. The CDR3 covers 15 residues. Per the germline V gene, CDR1 is LNHDA and CDR2 is SQIVND (reference sequence).

CDR3 DNA: TGCGCCAGCAGCACCGTACCACTGGATCAACGGGTCGAGCAGTTCTTC. This translates into CASSTVPLDQRVEQFF. The rearrangement uses TRBV5-1 and TRBJ2-1; no reliable D call. CDR3 length equals 16 residues. The V and J ends lost 4 bases and 10 bases respectively, with 24 bases between them. Germline V gene sequence: CDR1 SGHRS, CDR2 YFSETQ.

The CDR3 loop reads CASSGRVGDSNQPQHF. CDR3 nucleotides: TGTGCCAGTAGTGGGAGGGTCGGGGATAGCAATCAGCCCCAGCATTTT. V gene TRBV19 combines with J gene TRBJ1-5, with D uncertain. The CDR3 has 16 amino acids. The V gene lost 5 bases and the J gene lost 0 bases, with 14 bases spanning the gap. From germline, CDR1 is LNHDA and CDR2 SQIVND (reference sequence). Combining the CDR3 with reference TRBV19 and TRBJ1-5 gives the whole variable domain DGGITQSPKYLFRKEGQNVTLSCEQNLNHDAMYWYRQDPGQGLRLIYYSQIVNDFQKGDIAEGYSVSREKKESFPLTVTSAQKNPTAFYLCASSGRVGDSNQPQHFGDGTRLSIL.

This chain joins TRBV5-5 and TRBJ2-7; 9 nucleotides line up with TRBD2. V trimming: 1 base; J trimming: 6 bases; junction bases outside the gene matches: 8. This CDR3 comprises 15 residues. CDR1 and CDR2 (germline): SGHKS, YYEKEE (reference sequence). The CDR3 nucleotides are TGTGCCAGCAGCTTGATGGTTAGCGGGGGTTCCGAGCAGTACTTC. Protein product: CASSLMVSGGSEQYF. Combining the CDR3 with reference TRBV5-5 and TRBJ2-7 gives the whole variable domain DAGVTQSPTHLIKTRGQQVTLRCSPISGHKSVSWYQQVLGQGPQFIFQYYEKEERGRGNFPDRFSARQFPNYSSELNVNALLLGDSALYLCASSLMVSGGSEQYFGPGTRLTVT.

For the CDR3, the DNA is TGTGCCAGCAGCTTACTAGGGGGCTCGAACACCGGGGAGCTGTTTTTT. Its translation is CASSLLGGSNTGELFF. This chain links TRBV5-6 with TRBJ2-2; TRBD1 agrees at 7 bases. The CDR3 runs 16 residues. CDR1 and CDR2 (germline): SGHDT, YYEEEE. J gave up 0 bases and V 2 bases, and 4 bases lay outside the gene matches.

The chain combines TRBV7-9 with TRBJ2-5, with a tentative D call TRBD2 (6 bases). The CDR3 covers 13 residues. V shed 2 bases and J shed 2 bases, with 6 bases lying between them. Germline V gene data show CDR1 as SEHNR and CDR2 as FQNEAQ (reference sequence). CDR3: CASSLSGQETQYF. In DNA form, the CDR3 reads TGTGCCAGCAGCTTAAGCGGGCAAGAGACCCAGTACTTC.

The chain links TRBV19 to TRBJ2-3, with D tentatively TRBD2 (7 bases). Germline V gene data show CDR1 as LNHDA and CDR2 as SQIVND (reference sequence). Trimming stripped 0 bases from V and 6 bases from J, with 13 bases between. The CDR3 length is 15 residues. The CDR3 loop is CASSIDIGGPDTQYF. The CDR3 DNA sequence: TGTGCCAGTAGTATAGATATCGGGGGGCCGGATACGCAGTATTTT.